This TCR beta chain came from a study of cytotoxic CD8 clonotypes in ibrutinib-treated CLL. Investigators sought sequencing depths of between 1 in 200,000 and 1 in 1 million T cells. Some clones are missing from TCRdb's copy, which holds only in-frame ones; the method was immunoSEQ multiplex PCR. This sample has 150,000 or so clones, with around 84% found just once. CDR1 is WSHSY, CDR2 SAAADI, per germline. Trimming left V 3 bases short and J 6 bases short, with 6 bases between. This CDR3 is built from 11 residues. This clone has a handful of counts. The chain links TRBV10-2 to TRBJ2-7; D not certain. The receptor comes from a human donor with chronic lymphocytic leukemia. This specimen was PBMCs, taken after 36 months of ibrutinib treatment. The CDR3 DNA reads TGCGCCAGCAGTGACCCCGGCGAGCAGTACTTC. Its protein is CASSDPGEQYF.